One sample yielded the 7 T cell receptor beta chains listed below, sequenced in a study of OX40 agonist ivuxolimab in advanced cancers. The assay was immunoSEQ multiplex PCR, and TCRdb's table has in-frame clones only and misses some. The sample has 71,000 or so clones, about nine tenths seen once. Source: CD4+ or CD8+ T cells sorted from blood, taken in a trial of the OX40 agonist ivuxolimab. These receptors were taken from an adult with an advanced solid tumor such as melanoma, head and neck, liver or kidney cancer.

The chain has TRBV9 and TRBJ2-1; possibly TRBD1 for D (5 bases). V lost 0 bases and J lost 6, with 25 bases in between. The CDR3 covers 19 residues. CDR1 and CDR2 (germline): SGDLS, YYNGEE. In DNA, the CDR3 is TGTGCCAGCAGCGTAGCACCCAGTGGGGCAGGGCATAAGTCCAATGAGCAGTTCTTC. It is translated as CASSVAPSGAGHKSNEQFF. Full variable domain (remainder filled in from reference TRBV9 and TRBJ2-1): DSGVTQTPKHLITATGQRVTLRCSPRSGDLSVYWYQQSLDQGLQFLIQYYNGEERAKGNILERFSAQQFPDLHSELNLSSLELGDSALYFCASSVAPSGAGHKSNEQFFGPGTRLTVL.

This clone was found once. The rearrangement links TRBV10-3 to TRBJ2-5; D unresolved. Germline values: CDR1 ENHRY, CDR2 SYGVKD. The length of the CDR3 is 14 residues. The V gene lost 2 bases and the J gene lost 1 base, with 8 bases spanning the gap. The CDR3 DNA sequence: TGTGCCATCAGTGAGGGGCAATCCCAAGAGACCCAGTACTTC. Translating it yields CAISEGQSQETQYF.

This clone was picked up one time. This sequence joins TRBV5-5 and TRBJ2-1; 7 bases are a match to TRBD2. J gave up 5 bases and V 3 bases, and 5 bases lay outside the gene matches. Per germline, CDR1 SGHKS and CDR2 YYEKEE (reference sequence). The CDR3 runs 14 residues. Here the CDR3 DNA reads TGTGCCAGCAGCTCCCGGGACTACAACAATGAGCAGTTCTTC. Its protein is CASSSRDYNNEQFF.

The rearrangement joins TRBV27 to TRBJ1-4; possible D gene TRBD1, 6 bases. V dropped 6 bases and J dropped 1 base, with 9 bases sitting between them. Germline V lookup: CDR1 MNHEY, CDR2 SMNVEV (reference sequence). CDR3 size: 14 residues. The CDR3 region has the DNA TGTGCCAGCAGAAAACAGGGAACTAATGAAAAACTGTTTTTT. Translated, it gives CASRKQGTNEKLFF.

The V call is TRBV5-1, the J call TRBJ1-3; 7 bases are a match to TRBD1. With V trimmed by 1 base and J by 3 bases, 1 base remained unmatched. This CDR3 is built from 14 residues. From germline, CDR1 is SGHRS and CDR2 YFSETQ. The CDR3 bases are TGCGCCAGCAGCTTGTACAGGGGTGGAAACACCATATATTTT. Its protein is CASSLYRGGNTIYF.

The chain carries TRBV11-2 and TRBJ2-7, with D tentatively TRBD1 (6 bases). Germline V gene data show CDR1 as SGHAT and CDR2 as FQNNGV. V lost 2 bases to trimming and J lost 2 bases, with 25 bases between them. The CDR3 contains 19 residues. CDR3 protein: CASSLKIGNQGITPYEQYF. The DNA of the CDR3 is TGTGCCAGCAGCTTAAAGATAGGTAACCAGGGGATAACGCCCTACGAGCAGTACTTC.

The chain recombines TRBV9 with TRBJ1-1; a possible D gene is TRBD1 (5 bases). The V end lost 1 base, the J end lost 1 base, and 8 bases lay between the germline ends. The CDR3 consists of 14 residues. Germline CDR1 and CDR2: SGDLS and YYNGEE. The CDR3 sequence: CASSVLGENTEAFF. In DNA form, the CDR3 reads TGTGCCAGCAGCGTATTGGGGGAGAACACTGAAGCTTTCTTT.